The 19 T cell receptor beta chains in this list originate from one sample, sequenced in a study of blood T cell repertoires in COVID-19. This table comes from immunoSEQ multiplex PCR, and its TCRdb copy is limited to in-frame clones, with some not included. The sample lists roughly 40,000 clones; over 75% were seen once. Sequenced material: peripheral blood. The receptors derive from a human donor in a cohort sampled during active COVID-19.

The chain uses TRBV5-1 and TRBJ2-2, with 9 positions matching TRBD1. The CDR3 loop spans 15 amino acids. The ends lost 0 bases at V and 6 bases at J; junction bases unmatched: 3. The germline gives CDR1 SGHRS, CDR2 YFSETQ. CDR3 DNA sequence: TGCGCCAGCAGCTTGGACACAGGGGGCGCCGGGGAGCTGTTTTTT. This encodes CASSLDTGGAGELFF.

The gene calls are TRBV2 and TRBJ2-7, with TRBD1 identical over 10 bases. CDR3 length equals 10 residues. The germline CDR1 and CDR2 sequences are SNHLY and FYNNEI. V was pared by 6 bases and J by 11 bases, with 1 base of the junction left unmatched. Here the CDR3 DNA reads TGTGCCAGCAGGGGACAGGGGAAGTACTTC. The encoded protein is CASRGQGKYF.

The chain joins TRBV30 to TRBJ1-1; tentatively, D is TRBD1 (5 bases). V was trimmed by 2 bases and J by 5 bases, leaving 12 bases between them. CDR1 is GTSNPN and CDR2 is SVGIG in the germline V gene (reference sequence). The CDR3 loop spans 13 amino acids. The CDR3 DNA reads as TGTGCCTGGAGTCCCCAGGGTTGGACTGAAGCTTTCTTT. Its protein product is CAWSPQGWTEAFF.

The CDR3 region has the DNA TGTGCCAGTAGTGACAGGGGATCCTATATGAACACTGAAGCTTTCTTT. Protein product: CASSDRGSYMNTEAFF. The chain employs TRBV19 and TRBJ1-1; the match to TRBD1 covers 8 bases. CDR3 length: 16 amino acids. Germline V gene sequence: CDR1 LNHDA, CDR2 SQIVND (reference sequence). The V and J ends lost 5 bases and 0 bases, in that order; junction bases with no gene match: 8.

The V call is TRBV3-1 (or the pseudogene TRBV3-2), the J call TRBJ1-1; 7 bases are a match to TRBD1. The CDR3 is 14 residues long. Germline V gives CDR1 LGHDT, CDR2 YNNKEL (reference sequence). The V and J ends lost 6 bases and 7 bases, in that order; junction bases with no gene match: 11. The CDR3 region has the DNA TGTGCCAGCAGGGGCCTCGACAGGGCCGGTGAAGCTTTCTTT. It encodes CASRGLDRAGEAFF.

The V call is TRBV19, the J call TRBJ2-3, with 7 nucleotides matching TRBD2. The CDR3 extends over 17 amino acids. Trimming removed 7 bases from V and 2 bases from J; junction bases left unmatched: 15. Looked up from germline, CDR1 is LNHDA and CDR2 is SQIVND (reference sequence). The CDR3 here is CASTTPEWRGTTDTQYF. In DNA form, the CDR3 reads TGTGCCAGTACTACCCCAGAGTGGCGGGGGACCACAGATACGCAGTATTTT.

The chain links TRBV6-5 to TRBJ1-4; 10 bases align to TRBD1. In germline, CDR1 is MNHEY, CDR2 SVGAGI. This CDR3 has 13 amino acids. Trimming cost V 5 bases and J 8 bases; bases outside gene matches: 2. DNA for the CDR3: TGTGCCAGCAGTCGGGACAGGGGCGAAAAACTGTTTTTT. Translating gives CASSRDRGEKLFF.

V gene TRBV12-3 or TRBV12-4 combines with J gene TRBJ1-5, with D possibly TRBD1 on 5 matching bases. Trimming left V 2 bases short and J 9 bases short, with 11 bases between. This CDR3 has 13 residues. CDR3 sequence: CASSLFRGGPQHF. DNA for the CDR3: TGTGCCAGCAGTTTATTCCGGGGGGGGCCCCAGCATTTT.

The rearrangement joins TRBV6-6 to TRBJ1-5; 10 bases are a match to TRBD1. In germline, CDR1 is MNHNY, CDR2 SVGAGI (reference sequence). The V gene end was trimmed by 2 bases and the J gene end by 5 bases; junction bases not matched to a gene: 6. The CDR3 extends over 16 amino acids. The CDR3 DNA reads as TGTGCCAGCAGTTACCGAGGACAGGGGGGCGATCAGCCCCAGCATTTT. It translates to CASSYRGQGGDQPQHF.

V and J are TRBV19 and TRBJ2-5; D gene ambiguous. Trimming left V 5 bases short and J 2 bases short, with 15 bases between. The CDR3 sequence is 15 residues long. Germline-derived CDR1 and CDR2 are LNHDA and SQIVND (reference sequence). CDR3 bases: TGTGCCAGTAGTGTCCTGGCGGCGGTGCAAGAGACCCAGTACTTC. Protein: CASSVLAAVQETQYF.

This chain uses TRBV25-1 with TRBJ2-5; D is unclear. The CDR3 is made up of 13 amino acids. V lost 1 base and J 4 bases, leaving 7 bases between the germline ends. Germline lookup yields CDR1 MGHDK and CDR2 SYGVNS. CDR3 amino acids: CASSESPVETQYF. CDR3 coding DNA: TGTGCCAGCAGTGAATCCCCCGTAGAGACCCAGTACTTC.

This clone was observed a single time. The rearrangement links TRBV9 to TRBJ1-1; TRBD1 matches at 8 bases. Trimming took 4 bases from V and 4 from J; bases not matched to a gene: 3. In germline, CDR1 is SGDLS, CDR2 YYNGEE. The CDR3 has 13 amino acids. In DNA, the CDR3 is TGTGCCAGCAGCCTCACAGGGGGCACTGAAGCTTTCTTT. Amino acids: CASSLTGGTEAFF.

The J gene is TRBJ2-5, the V gene TRBV5-4; the match to TRBD2 covers 8 bases. CDR3 length: 17 amino acids. CDR1 and CDR2 from the germline V gene are SGHNT and YYREEE (reference sequence). After removal of 0 bases from V and 0 bases from J, the junction contained 7 bases not matched to a gene. CDR3 region: CASSLASGGGYQETQYF. Here the CDR3 DNA reads TGTGCCAGCAGCTTGGCCTCTGGCGGGGGGTACCAAGAGACCCAGTACTTC.

The chain recombines TRBV5-1 with TRBJ2-7; TRBD1 matches at 9 bases. V trimming: 4 bases; J trimming: 6 bases; junction bases outside the gene matches: 11. The CDR3 is 15 amino acids. Germline V gene sequence: CDR1 SGHRS, CDR2 YFSETQ. This CDR3 is CASSLKGQGVGEQYF. As DNA, the CDR3 is TGCGCCAGCAGCCTAAAGGGACAGGGAGTGGGCGAGCAGTACTTC.

This clone was detected once. The genes are TRBV7-2 and TRBJ2-3; 10 positions match TRBD2. V was clipped by 6 bases and J by 3 bases; unmatched bases: 9. CDR3 length: 16 residues. CDR1 is SGHTA and CDR2 is FQGNSA in the germline V gene. The CDR3 reads CASRSQGLAFTDTQYF. In DNA form, the CDR3 reads TGTGCCAGCAGGTCACAGGGACTAGCGTTTACAGATACGCAGTATTTT.

This clone was counted a single time. The chain employs TRBV27 and TRBJ2-3; tentatively, D is TRBD2 (6 bases). The CDR3 is 15 amino acids. CDR1 is MNHEY, CDR2 SMNVEV, per germline (reference sequence). The germline V and J ends were trimmed by 3 bases and 1 base, with 11 bases remaining between them. CDR3 DNA: TGTGCCAGCAGTTTCGGTTCTAGCGGCACAGATACGCAGTATTTT. It specifies CASSFGSSGTDTQYF.

Here the CDR3 reads CASSPQDRVLIPEAFF. For the CDR3, the DNA is TGTGCCAGCTCACCACAGGACAGGGTACTCATCCCTGAAGCTTTCTTT. The chain employs TRBV18 and TRBJ1-1; 8 bases agree with TRBD1. Germline CDR1 KGHSH, CDR2 LQKENI. J gave up 6 bases and V 1 base, and 10 bases lay outside the gene matches. CDR3 size: 16 residues.

The CDR3 sequence: CSGALGQGESEAFF. The DNA of the CDR3 is TGCAGCGGAGCCCTTGGACAGGGAGAATCTGAAGCTTTCTTT. The chain joins TRBV29-1 to TRBJ1-1, with 8 bases lining up with TRBD1. CDR1 and CDR2 (germline): SQVTM, ANQGSEA. The V segment lost 7 bases and the J segment 6 bases; nucleotides outside the gene matches: 13. The CDR3 consists of 14 residues.

The chain combines TRBV7-8 with TRBJ1-1, with D hard to call. The CDR3 has 12 residues. The ends were cut back, 2 bases at V and 5 bases at J, with 6 bases in the middle. CDR1 is SGHVS, CDR2 FQNEAQ, per germline. CDR3 sequence (DNA): TGTGCCAGCAGCTTAATGGAGACTGAAGCTTTCTTT. Its translation is CASSLMETEAFF.